A single sample gave rise to the 30 T cell receptor beta chains below, sequenced in a study of T cells in Graves' hyperthyroidism and ophthalmopathy. RNA transcripts gave rise to amplified TCR beta CDR3 regions. With the HTBI primer set, the TCR CDR3 went through a first round of RT-PCR. MiXCR was run by TCRdb on the multiplex PCR reads, yielding one entry per CDR3 protein. The repertoire holds some 400,000 distinct CDR3 sequences, with under 20% as singletons. Sequences were obtained from blood. The receptors derive from a young woman with Graves' hyperthyroidism.

At least ten counts were recorded for this clonotype. The chain is built from TRBV28 and TRBJ1-5; the match to TRBD1 covers 7 bases. This CDR3 spans 14 amino acids. After removal of 5 bases from V and 7 bases from J, the junction contained 8 bases not matched to a gene. Germline loops: CDR1 MDHEN, CDR2 SYDVKM. This CDR3 is CASSPRQGIQPQHF. In nucleotides, the CDR3 is TGTGCCAGCAGTCCAAGACAGGGAATCCAGCCCCAGCATTTT. Full variable domain (missing parts from reference TRBV28 and TRBJ1-5): DVKVTQSSRYLVKRTGEKVFLECVQDMDHENMFWYRQDPGLGLRLIYFSYDVKMKEKGDIPEGYSVSREKKERFSLILESASTNQTSMYLCASSPRQGIQPQHFGDGTRLSIL.

This chain connects TRBV27 to TRBJ1-1; D is perhaps TRBD1 (5 bases). Trimming removed 5 bases at V and 4 bases at J, with 17 bases between. In germline, CDR1 is MNHEY, CDR2 SMNVEV (reference sequence). This CDR3 has 15 amino acids. The CDR3 DNA reads as TGTGCCAGCAGTCTCGGGGCGGTGGGAGTCACTGAAGCTTTCTTT. This translates into CASSLGAVGVTEAFF.

The chain uses TRBV30 and TRBJ1-2, with D possibly matching TRBD1 (5 bases). The CDR3 consists of 13 residues. V was trimmed by 3 bases and J by 3 bases, leaving 11 bases between them. Looked up from germline, CDR1 is GTSNPN and CDR2 is SVGIG (reference sequence). As DNA, the CDR3 is TGTGCCTGGAGAAGGTGGGGGTACTATGGCTACACCTTC. Protein sequence: CAWRRWGYYGYTF.

This clonotype was detected only a few times. V and J are TRBV11-2 and TRBJ2-7; perhaps TRBD1 as D (6 bases). The CDR3 has 15 amino acids. V was clipped by 6 bases and J by 0 bases, with 15 bases between them. CDR1 is SGHAT, CDR2 FQNNGV, per germline. CDR3 protein: CASSSAGADSYEQYF. The CDR3 DNA reads TGTGCCAGCAGTTCAGCAGGGGCCGACTCCTACGAGCAGTACTTC.

This chain joins TRBV5-5 and TRBJ2-5; 7 bases map to TRBD2. Germline values: CDR1 SGHKS, CDR2 YYEKEE (reference sequence). V lost 4 bases, J lost 2 bases, and 11 bases stayed unmatched. The CDR3 is made up of 16 amino acids. CDR3 loop: CASSLGPTGGQETQYF. DNA for the CDR3: TGTGCCAGCAGCCTGGGACCTACCGGGGGGCAAGAGACCCAGTACTTC.

This clonotype was detected many times. The chain employs TRBV18 and TRBJ1-2, with 7 bases identical to TRBD1. The CDR3 length is 15 residues. V gave up 2 bases and J gave up 3 bases; unmatched junction bases: 6. CDR1 is KGHSH, CDR2 LQKENI, per germline. The CDR3 protein is CASSPYRGEDYGYTF. CDR3 coding DNA: TGTGCCAGCTCACCATACAGGGGAGAAGACTATGGCTACACCTTC.

There are many counts of this clonotype. V usage is TRBV29-1 and J usage is TRBJ1-1; possibly TRBD1 for D (5 bases). This CDR3 contains 11 residues. Germline CDR1 reads SQVTM; CDR2 reads ANQGSEA. The ends were cut back, 7 bases at V and 12 bases at J, with 18 bases in the middle. The CDR3 region has the DNA TGCAGCGCCGGGCCACAGGTCGAGCCTTTCTTT. It translates to CSAGPQVEPFF.

Many counts were recorded for this clonotype. The genes are TRBV29-1 and TRBJ2-2; 11 bases line up with TRBD1. Looked up from germline, CDR1 is SQVTM and CDR2 is ANQGSEA. The CDR3 contains 14 residues. With 1 base clipped from V and 8 bases from J, the junction kept 3 bases outside the gene matches. Here the CDR3 DNA reads TGCAGCGTTGAAGGGACAGGGGGCCCTGGGGAGCTGTTTTTT. Residues: CSVEGTGGPGELFF.

This clonotype occurred many times. This chain joins TRBV7-3 and TRBJ1-1; the match to TRBD1 covers 7 bases. Trimming removed 4 bases from V and 4 bases from J; junction bases left unmatched: 6. CDR1 and CDR2 from the germline V gene are SGHTA and FQGTGA. CDR3 size: 14 residues. CDR3 DNA: TGTGCCAGCAGCTCACAGGGGCTGGCCACTGAAGCTTTCTTT. Translation: CASSSQGLATEAFF.

This clonotype was found many times. V is TRBV20-1 and J is TRBJ2-5, with D tentatively TRBD1 or TRBD2 (5 bases each). Trimming removed 6 bases from V and 5 bases from J, with 16 bases in between. Germline CDR1 and CDR2: DFQATT and SNEGSKA (reference sequence). This CDR3 region has 13 residues. The CDR3 bases are TGCAGTGCCGCCGGGGACGGGGCGGAGACCCAGTACTTC. This codes for CSAAGDGAETQYF.

V is TRBV5-5 and J is TRBJ2-2; D is undetermined. Germline CDR1 SGHKS, CDR2 YYEKEE (reference sequence). The CDR3 length is 14 residues. V was pared by 6 bases and J by 4 bases, with 13 bases between. The CDR3 coding sequence is TGTGCCAGCACGCTTGGGGTAACCACCGGGGAGCTGTTTTTT. This gives the protein CASTLGVTTGELFF.

This rearrangement joins TRBV2 to TRBJ1-2; 7 bases fit TRBD1. The CDR3 extends over 14 amino acids. J was trimmed by 6 bases and V by 6 bases; bases with no gene match: 10. Germline V lookup: CDR1 SNHLY, CDR2 FYNNEI. This CDR3 is CASRRDSLGNGYTF. CDR3 coding DNA: TGTGCCAGCAGGAGGGACAGTCTGGGAAATGGCTACACCTTC.

The CDR3 bases are TGTGCCAGCAGCCGAAACGACAGGGGACAGCCCCAGCATTTT. Its protein product is CASSRNDRGQPQHF. The J gene is TRBJ1-5, the V gene TRBV7-2; TRBD1 matches at 8 bases. Germline CDR1 is SGHTA and CDR2 is FQGNSA. The V and J ends lost 5 bases and 7 bases, in that order; junction bases with no gene match: 7. This CDR3 region has 14 residues.

This clonotype was seen ten or more times. The rearrangement links TRBV2 to TRBJ2-3; 8 bases are a match to TRBD2. CDR1 SNHLY and CDR2 FYNNEI come from the germline V gene. J gave up 3 bases and V 4 bases, and 3 bases lay outside the gene matches. The CDR3 extends over 14 amino acids. CDR3 loop: CASSVRLATDTQYF. For the CDR3, the DNA is TGTGCCAGCAGTGTTCGACTAGCGACAGATACGCAGTATTTT.

This clonotype was picked up many times. The chain joins TRBV20-1 to TRBJ1-2; perhaps TRBD1 as D (5 bases). The CDR3 is 12 amino acids. V lost 8 bases to trimming and J lost 5 bases, with 15 bases between them. From germline, CDR1 is DFQATT and CDR2 SNEGSKA (reference sequence). CDR3 in DNA: TGCAGTCCGGGGTGGGGCGCGTATGGCTACACCTTC. It specifies CSPGWGAYGYTF.

The chain carries TRBV20-1 and TRBJ1-5; 9 bases match TRBD1. The CDR3 is 15 amino acids. Germline values: CDR1 DFQATT, CDR2 SNEGSKA (reference sequence). V shed 0 bases and J 9 bases; nucleotides not matched to a gene: 9. CDR3 residues: CSAREPGQGSGPQHF. CDR3 DNA sequence: TGCAGTGCTAGAGAGCCGGGACAGGGATCAGGGCCCCAGCATTTT.

This clonotype came up many times. The chain combines TRBV10-3 with TRBJ2-2; possibly TRBD2 for D (6 bases). V was shortened by 3 bases and J by 1 base, with 9 bases between the two germline ends. CDR1 and CDR2 from the germline V gene are ENHRY and SYGVKD. The CDR3 runs 15 residues. The CDR3 loop reads CAISDMGGNTGELFF. The CDR3 DNA sequence: TGTGCCATCAGTGATATGGGGGGGAACACCGGGGAGCTGTTTTTT.

This clonotype was detected many times. The chain links TRBV6-5 to TRBJ1-1; TRBD1 matches at 9 bases. CDR1 and CDR2 (germline): MNHEY, SVGAGI. V dropped 4 bases and J dropped 5; count of bases not matched to a gene: 11. The CDR3 length is 16 residues. CDR3 sequence: CASSSWTGEGDTEAFF. CDR3 bases: TGTGCCAGCAGTTCCTGGACAGGGGAAGGAGATACTGAAGCTTTCTTT.

This clonotype was detected ten times or more. V usage is TRBV6-1 and J usage is TRBJ1-2; TRBD1 matches 10 bases. Germline V lookup: CDR1 MNHNS, CDR2 SASEGT. This CDR3 is 14 amino acids long. The V segment lost 6 bases and the J segment 8 bases; nucleotides outside the gene matches: 9. The CDR3 DNA reads TGTGCCAGCAGGGAGACAGGGGGCTTCGGAGGCTACACCTTC. It yields the protein CASRETGGFGGYTF.

The table lists this clonotype with many counts. V is TRBV7-8 and J is TRBJ2-5, with TRBD1 as a possible D gene (7 bases). Per germline, CDR1 SGHVS and CDR2 FQNEAQ. Trimming cost V 4 bases and J 5 bases, with 20 bases left between them. CDR3 length: 16 amino acids. The CDR3 coding sequence is TGTGCCAGCAGCTCAGGGGGGCGGGGCTTATCGGAGACCCAGTACTTC. Translating gives CASSSGGRGLSETQYF.

This clonotype was observed at least ten times. This rearrangement joins TRBV5-1 to TRBJ2-2; the match to TRBD2 covers 9 bases. CDR3 length: 15 residues. The V gene end was trimmed by 2 bases and the J gene end by 6 bases; junction bases not matched to a gene: 5. The germline CDR1 and CDR2 sequences are SGHRS and YFSETQ. DNA for the CDR3: TGCGCCAGCAGCTTCTCAGGACTAGCGTCCGGGGAGCTGTTTTTT. Translating gives CASSFSGLASGELFF.

This clonotype was seen repeatedly, ten times or more. The chain has TRBV28 and TRBJ1-5; 11 nucleotides agree with TRBD1. V lost 6 bases, J lost 5 bases, and 6 bases stayed unmatched. Germline V gene data show CDR1 as MDHEN and CDR2 as SYDVKM. The CDR3 covers 15 residues. The CDR3 loop is CASSYGTGGYQPQHF. The DNA of the CDR3 is TGTGCCAGCAGCTACGGGACAGGGGGGTATCAGCCCCAGCATTTT.

The chain links TRBV5-1 to TRBJ2-7; 7 bases agree with TRBD1. Germline V CDR1 and CDR2: SGHRS, YFSETQ. The CDR3 consists of 15 residues. V shed 0 bases and J 4 bases; nucleotides not matched to a gene: 7. In DNA form, the CDR3 reads TGCGCCAGCAGCTTGGGCCAGGGGGACGCATACGAGCAGTACTTC. This translates into CASSLGQGDAYEQYF.

This clonotype was picked up many times. The chain carries TRBV9 and TRBJ1-2; D not certain. Trimming removed 3 bases at V and 0 bases at J, with 9 bases between. The CDR3 sequence is 14 residues long. Germline V gives CDR1 SGDLS, CDR2 YYNGEE. The CDR3 here is CASSGLGANYGYTF. CDR3 coding DNA: TGTGCCAGCAGCGGACTGGGAGCTAACTATGGCTACACCTTC.

This clonotype was observed at least ten times. The V and J genes are TRBV10-3 and TRBJ1-5; 9 positions match TRBD1. The CDR3 runs 14 residues. Germline V gene lookup returns CDR1 ENHRY and CDR2 SYGVKD. Trimming took 5 bases from V and 5 from J; bases not matched to a gene: 4. The CDR3 coding sequence is TGTGCCATCAGTCCGGGACAGGGTGATCAGCCCCAGCATTTT. Its translation: CAISPGQGDQPQHF.

The chain employs TRBV27 and TRBJ2-5; TRBD2 aligns across 7 bases. V lost 4 bases and J lost 2; bases outside the gene matches: 4. Germline-derived CDR1 and CDR2 are MNHEY and SMNVEV (reference sequence). The CDR3 contains 14 residues. The CDR3 is CASSYLAEQETQYF. CDR3 nucleotides: TGTGCCAGCAGTTACCTAGCGGAACAAGAGACCCAGTACTTC.

The rearrangement joins TRBV10-3 to TRBJ2-7, with 7 bases matching TRBD1. Germline V gene lookup returns CDR1 ENHRY and CDR2 SYGVKD. Trimming removed 6 bases from V and 6 bases from J; junction bases left unmatched: 11. This CDR3 comprises 14 residues. The CDR3 spells CAISRDRESGEQYF. For the CDR3, the DNA is TGTGCCATCAGCCGTGACAGGGAAAGCGGCGAGCAGTACTTC.

The CDR3 nucleotides are TGTGCCAGCAGCTCCGGGACAGGGGGCGCGTCTAACTATGGCTACACCTTC. As protein: CASSSGTGGASNYGYTF. The V call is TRBV5-4, the J call TRBJ1-2; 12 nucleotides align to TRBD1. Looked up from germline, CDR1 is SGHNT and CDR2 is YYREEE (reference sequence). There are 17 residues in the CDR3. The V segment lost 3 bases and the J segment 0 bases; nucleotides outside the gene matches: 6.

This clonotype has ten or more counts. The chain carries TRBV6-1 and TRBJ1-2; D unclear. This CDR3 has 12 residues. Per the germline V gene, CDR1 is MNHNS and CDR2 is SASEGT. V was shortened by 4 bases and J by 4 bases, with 7 bases between the two germline ends. The CDR3, as DNA: TGTGCCAGCAGTGTGATTCCCTATGGCTACACCTTC. It is translated as CASSVIPYGYTF.

This clonotype was counted many times. The chain couples TRBV7-3 to TRBJ1-2, with a possible D match to TRBD1 (6 bases). V lost 5 bases, J lost 12 bases, and 16 bases lay in between. The germline V gene has CDR1 SGHTA and CDR2 FQGTGA. There are 12 residues in the CDR3. The CDR3 loop reads CASSLGRGIHTF. The CDR3 DNA reads TGTGCCAGCAGCCTCGGCAGGGGCATTCACACCTTC.